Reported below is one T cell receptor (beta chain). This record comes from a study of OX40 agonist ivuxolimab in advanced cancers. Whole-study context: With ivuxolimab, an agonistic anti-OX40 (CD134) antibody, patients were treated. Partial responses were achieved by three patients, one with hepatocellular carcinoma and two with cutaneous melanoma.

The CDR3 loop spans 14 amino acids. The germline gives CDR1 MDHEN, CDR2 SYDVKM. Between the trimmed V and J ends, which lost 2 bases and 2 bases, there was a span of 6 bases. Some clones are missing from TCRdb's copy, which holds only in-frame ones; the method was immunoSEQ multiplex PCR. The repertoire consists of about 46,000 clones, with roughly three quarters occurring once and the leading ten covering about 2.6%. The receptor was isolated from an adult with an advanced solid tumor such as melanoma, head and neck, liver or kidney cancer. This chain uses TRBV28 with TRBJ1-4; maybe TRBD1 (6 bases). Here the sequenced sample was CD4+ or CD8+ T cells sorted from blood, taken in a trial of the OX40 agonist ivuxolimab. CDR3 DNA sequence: TGTGCCAGCAGTTTAAGGGGGACTAATGAAAAACTGTTTTTT. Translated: CASSLRGTNEKLFF.